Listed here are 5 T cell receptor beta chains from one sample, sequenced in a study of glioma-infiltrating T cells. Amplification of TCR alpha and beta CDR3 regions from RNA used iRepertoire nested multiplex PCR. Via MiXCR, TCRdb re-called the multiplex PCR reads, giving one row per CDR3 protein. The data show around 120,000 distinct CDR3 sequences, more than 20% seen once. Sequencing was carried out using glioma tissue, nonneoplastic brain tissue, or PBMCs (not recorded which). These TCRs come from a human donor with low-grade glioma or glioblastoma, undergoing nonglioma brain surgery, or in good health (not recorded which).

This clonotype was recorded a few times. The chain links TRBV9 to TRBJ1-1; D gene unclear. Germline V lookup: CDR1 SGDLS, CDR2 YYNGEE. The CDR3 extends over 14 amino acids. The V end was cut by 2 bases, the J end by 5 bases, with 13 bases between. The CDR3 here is CASSVNPFGTEAFF. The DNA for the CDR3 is TGTGCCAGCAGCGTTAATCCCTTCGGGACTGAAGCTTTCTTT. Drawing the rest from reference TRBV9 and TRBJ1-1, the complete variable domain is DSGVTQTPKHLITATGQRVTLRCSPRSGDLSVYWYQQSLDQGLQFLIQYYNGEERAKGNILERFSAQQFPDLHSELNLSSLELGDSALYFCASSVNPFGTEAFFGQGTRLTVV.

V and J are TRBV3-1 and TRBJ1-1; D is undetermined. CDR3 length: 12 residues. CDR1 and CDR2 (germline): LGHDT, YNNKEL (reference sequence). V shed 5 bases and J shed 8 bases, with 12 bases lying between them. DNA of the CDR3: TGTGCCAGCAGCTCAGCCGAGACAGAAGCTTTCTTT. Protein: CASSSAETEAFF.

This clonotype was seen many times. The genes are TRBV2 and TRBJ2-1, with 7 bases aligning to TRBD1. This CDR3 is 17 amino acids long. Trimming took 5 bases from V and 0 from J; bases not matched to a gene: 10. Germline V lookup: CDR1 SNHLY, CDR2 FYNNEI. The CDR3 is CASSPDQGESSYNEQFF. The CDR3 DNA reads TGTGCCAGCAGTCCTGACCAGGGGGAAAGCTCCTACAATGAGCAGTTCTTC.

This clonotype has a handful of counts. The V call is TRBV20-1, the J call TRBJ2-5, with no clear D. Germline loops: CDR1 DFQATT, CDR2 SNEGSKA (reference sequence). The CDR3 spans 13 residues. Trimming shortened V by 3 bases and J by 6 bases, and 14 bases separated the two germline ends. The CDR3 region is CSASPGSVKTQYF. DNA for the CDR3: TGCAGTGCTAGCCCCGGATCGGTAAAGACCCAGTACTTC.

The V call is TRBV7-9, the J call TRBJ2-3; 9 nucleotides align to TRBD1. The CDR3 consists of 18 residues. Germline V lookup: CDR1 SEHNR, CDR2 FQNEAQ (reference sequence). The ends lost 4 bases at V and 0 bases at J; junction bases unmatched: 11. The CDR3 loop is CASSSGLGQGISTDTQYF. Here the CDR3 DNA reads TGTGCCAGCAGCTCGGGCCTGGGACAGGGTATTAGCACAGATACGCAGTATTTT.